This TCR beta chain was captured by sequencing in a study of blood T cell repertoires in COVID-19. Looking at the study overall: Sites across the United States, Italy and Spain contributed samples from acute and convalescent COVID-19. Sources were T cells, B-cell-depleted T cells, or PBMCs; the material itself was cDNA or gDNA.

In the original processing: Estimates of nucleated cell counts were drawn from the amplification of reference gene primers. TCRdb keeps only in-frame clones here, not all; method: immunoSEQ multiplex PCR. V, J and clone size derive from that table, while D and trimming were established from the DNA sequence. The sample contains more than 200,000 clones, 88% of which appear only once. The length of the CDR3 is 13 residues. This chain links TRBV21-1 with TRBJ1-2. TRBV21-1 is a pseudogene. The sequence was collected from a woman aged 60-75 years with acute or convalescent COVID-19. The sample taken for sequencing was peripheral blood. The CDR3 DNA reads TGTGCCAGCAGCAAAGCGGGGGGTCATGGCTACACCTTC. It encodes CASSKAGGHGYTF.